Shown below are 26 T cell receptor beta chains from a single sample sequenced in a study of identical twins. TCRdb independently ran MiXCR on the 5' RACE reads; one entry per CDR3 protein. The repertoire holds 400,000 to 500,000 distinct CDR3 sequences, with about 13% as singletons. The sample was also linked to a second study, of yellow fever vaccine responses in identical twins.

Specimen: CD4+ T cells sorted from blood. The receptors stem from a woman aged 18-29 years in good health.

This clonotype was detected a few times. This rearrangement joins TRBV25-1 to TRBJ2-1, with 14 bases fitting TRBD2. Per germline, CDR1 MGHDK and CDR2 SYGVNS. V dropped 3 bases and J dropped 7; count of bases not matched to a gene: 2. The CDR3 is made up of 15 amino acids. The CDR3 loop reads CASSDRTSGRNEQFF. The CDR3 DNA is TGTGCCAGCAGTGATCGGACTAGCGGGAGGAATGAGCAGTTCTTC.

This clonotype was seen only a few times. The chain links TRBV5-1 to TRBJ2-5; D is unclear. This CDR3 comprises 14 residues. In germline, CDR1 is SGHRS, CDR2 YFSETQ. The V gene lost 4 bases and the J gene lost 2 bases, with 12 bases spanning the gap. The CDR3 sequence is CASSVDTKQETQYF. The DNA of the CDR3 is TGCGCCAGCAGCGTAGACACAAAGCAAGAGACCCAGTACTTC.

Here the CDR3 DNA reads TGTGCCAGCAGTTTTTTGTTGGCAGTCACCGGGGAGCTGTTTTTT. As protein: CASSFLLAVTGELFF. This chain connects TRBV12-3 or TRBV12-4 to TRBJ2-2; D ambiguous. This CDR3 contains 15 residues. V was trimmed by 3 bases and J by 4 bases, leaving 12 bases between them.

This chain joins TRBV7-2 and TRBJ2-7, with D tentatively TRBD1 or TRBD2 (6 bases each). V lost 5 bases, J lost 6 bases, and 20 bases lay in between. The CDR3 contains 15 residues. Germline-derived CDR1 and CDR2 are SGHTA and FQGNSA. CDR3 sequence: CASSPRGGRGGEQYF. The CDR3 nucleotides are TGTGCCAGCAGCCCCCGAGGAGGGCGAGGGGGCGAGCAGTACTTC.

The CDR3 sequence is CAISTGTSGRAGDTQYF. For the CDR3, the DNA is TGTGCCATCAGTACCGGGACTAGCGGGAGGGCTGGAGATACGCAGTATTTT. The rearrangement links TRBV10-3 to TRBJ2-3; 16 bases are shared with TRBD2. V trimming: 5 bases; J trimming: 5 bases; junction bases outside the gene matches: 7. CDR3 length: 17 residues. Germline CDR1 is ENHRY and CDR2 is SYGVKD.

This clonotype appeared many times. CDR3 amino acids: CSARDPGRMNTEAFF. CDR3 bases: TGCAGTGCTAGAGACCCCGGGCGCATGAACACTGAAGCTTTCTTT. The chain links TRBV20-1 to TRBJ1-1; D call uncertain. The CDR3 covers 15 residues. V lost 0 bases, J lost 0 bases, and 11 bases lay in between. In germline, CDR1 is DFQATT, CDR2 SNEGSKA (reference sequence).

This clonotype was observed a handful of times. The chain combines TRBV7-2 with TRBJ2-5, with no clear D. The V end lost 6 bases, the J end lost 1 base, and 18 bases lay between the germline ends. Germline loops: CDR1 SGHTA, CDR2 FQGNSA. This CDR3 contains 16 residues. The CDR3 bases are TGTGCCAGCAGTTTCCCAAACGATGGAGTCCAAGAGACCCAGTACTTC. It translates to CASSFPNDGVQETQYF.

This clonotype was counted only a few times. The genes are TRBV11-2 and TRBJ2-3; D tentatively fits TRBD1 or TRBD2 (6 bases each). Per germline, CDR1 SGHAT and CDR2 FQNNGV. CDR3 size: 18 residues. V shed 4 bases and J shed 5 bases, with 25 bases lying between them. The CDR3 nucleotides are TGTGCCAGCAGCTCCTGGGGGGCTAGCTGGAGGGCGGAAGATACGCAGTATTTT. Translation gives CASSSWGASWRAEDTQYF.

This chain links TRBV2 with TRBJ2-7, with unresolved D. Trimming stripped 3 bases from V and 2 bases from J, with 11 bases between. The CDR3 runs to 14 residues. Germline V lookup: CDR1 SNHLY, CDR2 FYNNEI. The CDR3 DNA sequence: TGTGCCAGCAGTGACGCGAGCAGTCCCTACGAGCAGTACTTC. Translation gives CASSDASSPYEQYF.

The chain has TRBV12-3 or TRBV12-4 and TRBJ2-1; 7 nucleotides match TRBD2. The V gene end was trimmed by 7 bases and the J gene end by 7 bases; junction bases not matched to a gene: 10. CDR3 length: 14 residues. The CDR3 region has the DNA TGTGCCAGCACTCTGGGACTACCCACGAATGAGCAGTTCTTC. Translating gives CASTLGLPTNEQFF.

The chain combines TRBV11-1 with TRBJ1-3, with TRBD1 as a possible D gene (5 bases). From germline, CDR1 is SGHAT and CDR2 FQDESV (reference sequence). V lost 6 bases to trimming and J lost 0 bases, with 9 bases between them. This CDR3 is built from 14 residues. This CDR3 reads CASRIDSSGNTIYF. DNA of the CDR3: TGTGCCAGCAGGATCGACAGCTCTGGAAACACCATATATTTT.

This clonotype was picked up a small number of times. V gene TRBV6-5 combines with J gene TRBJ1-6; D not certain. With 6 bases removed from V and 7 bases from J, the gap between germline ends came to 7 bases. Germline CDR1 and CDR2: MNHEY and SVGAGI. This CDR3 has 12 residues. The CDR3 region has the DNA TGTGCCAGCAGCACTAGCAATTCACCCCTCCACTTT. Its protein is CASSTSNSPLHF.

The rearrangement uses TRBV15 and TRBJ2-5, with a possible D match to TRBD2 (5 bases). With 2 bases removed from V and 4 bases from J, the gap between germline ends came to 17 bases. Per the germline V gene, CDR1 is LNHNV and CDR2 is YYDKDF (reference sequence). The CDR3 consists of 16 residues. CDR3 in amino acids: CATSRPALGNGETQYF. CDR3 DNA: TGTGCCACCAGCAGACCCGCACTAGGGAACGGAGAGACCCAGTACTTC.

This clonotype was seen ten or more times. This sequence joins TRBV12-3 or TRBV12-4 and TRBJ2-1; TRBD2 agrees at 7 bases. The CDR3 has 16 residues. V lost 3 bases to trimming and J lost 6 bases; unmatched junction nucleotides: 11. In DNA form, the CDR3 reads TGTGCCAGCAGTTTTTCTGGGGGGGGTGGTAGCAATGAGCAGTTCTTC. It is translated as CASSFSGGGGSNEQFF.

This clonotype turned up a few times. This chain uses TRBV12-3 or TRBV12-4 with TRBJ1-1; D uncertain. The CDR3 covers 8 residues. Trimming removed 10 bases at V and 11 bases at J, with 8 bases between. This chain's CDR3 is CATEPAFF. DNA of the CDR3: TGTGCCACCGAACCGGCTTTCTTT.

The gene calls are TRBV4-1 and TRBJ2-7; D remains unclear. CDR3 size: 16 residues. CDR1 and CDR2 (germline): MGHRA, YSYEKL. V shed 4 bases and J shed 0 bases, with 16 bases lying between them. DNA of the CDR3: TGCGCCAGCAGCCGAGAAGGCGGCGCCGTCTCCTACGAGCAGTACTTC. Amino acid sequence: CASSREGGAVSYEQYF.

This clonotype showed up just a few times. The rearrangement joins TRBV30 to TRBJ1-5; D might be TRBD1 (5 bases). This CDR3 comprises 13 residues. The germline gives CDR1 GTSNPN, CDR2 SVGIG (reference sequence). DNA of the CDR3: TGTGCTGGCGACCAGGGAAGGGATCAGCCCCAGCATTTT. It yields the protein CAGDQGRDQPQHF.

This clonotype was counted a few times. This chain uses TRBV27 with TRBJ2-7, with TRBD2 identical over 12 bases. This CDR3 is 16 amino acids long. Losses at the gene ends were 6 bases for V and 4 bases for J; bases not matched to a gene: 10. Germline CDR1 MNHEY, CDR2 SMNVEV (reference sequence). CDR3 in amino acids: CASSLKTSGSIYEQYF. The CDR3 bases are TGTGCCAGCAGCCTGAAGACTAGCGGGAGCATTTACGAGCAGTACTTC.

The chain uses TRBV28 and TRBJ1-2; 11 bases are shared with TRBD1. Germline CDR1 MDHEN, CDR2 SYDVKM. V lost 4 bases and J lost 7; bases outside the gene matches: 8. This CDR3 is 15 amino acids long. DNA of the CDR3: TGTGCCAGCAGTTCAACCGGACAGGGGGCGCTTGGCTACACCTTC. Encoded protein: CASSSTGQGALGYTF.

This clonotype was counted between two and nine times. The chain links TRBV6-5 to TRBJ1-1; no definite D call. V was cut by 0 bases and J by 1 base, with 12 bases left in between. The CDR3 is 16 amino acids. Looked up from germline, CDR1 is MNHEY and CDR2 is SVGAGI. The DNA for the CDR3 is TGTGCCAGCAGTTACTCGGTTGGTTACGGGAACACTGAAGCTTTCTTT. Amino acids: CASSYSVGYGNTEAFF.

The genes are TRBV5-1 and TRBJ2-7, with 10 bases lining up with TRBD1. With the DNA end fitting TRBJ2-1 better, the J assignment may be wrong. The CDR3 contains 18 residues. Per the germline V gene, CDR1 is SGHRS and CDR2 is YFSETQ. CDR3 DNA: TGCGCCAGCAGCTTGCGGACAGGGGGGGCCATCAGCTCCTACGAGCAGTTCTTC. This encodes CASSLRTGGAISSYEQFF.

This clonotype appeared a few times. CDR3 coding DNA: TGTGCCAGCAGTTTAGATAGCGGCAAGACCCAGTACTTC. It encodes CASSLDSGKTQYF. V and J are TRBV28 and TRBJ2-5; TRBD2 might be the D (6 bases). The CDR3 totals 13 residues. CDR1 and CDR2 (germline): MDHEN, SYDVKM. Trimming left V 2 bases short and J 6 bases short, with 10 bases between.

This clonotype was found once. The chain links TRBV6-1 to TRBJ1-6; 9 nucleotides line up with TRBD1. CDR3 length equals 17 residues. V was pared by 7 bases and J by 6 bases, with 13 bases of the junction left unmatched. Looked up from germline, CDR1 is MNHNS and CDR2 is SASEGT. The CDR3 reads CASISLGQGIFNSPLHF. In nucleotides, the CDR3 is TGTGCCAGCATCTCCCTCGGACAGGGGATTTTTAATTCACCCCTCCACTTT.

This chain links TRBV14 with TRBJ2-1, with no clear D. Germline values: CDR1 SGHDN, CDR2 FVKESK. V was cut by 0 bases and J by 7 bases, with 10 bases left in between. This CDR3 is 14 amino acids long. The CDR3 DNA is TGTGCCAGCAGCCAAGAATTCCCAAGGAATGAGCAGTTCTTC. This translates into CASSQEFPRNEQFF.

The chain joins TRBV7-2 to TRBJ1-1; the D gene is possibly TRBD1 (5 bases). This CDR3 contains 16 residues. Germline V gene sequence: CDR1 SGHTA, CDR2 FQGNSA. V was trimmed by 5 bases and J by 5 bases, leaving 21 bases between them. The CDR3 reads CASSPRDPQGGTEAFF. CDR3 nucleotide sequence: TGTGCCAGCAGCCCCCGGGACCCCCAAGGTGGGACTGAAGCTTTCTTT. Filled out from reference TRBV7-2 and TRBJ1-1, the complete variable domain reads GAGVSQSPSNKVTEKGKDVELRCDPISGHTALYWYRQSLGQGLEFLIYFQGNSAPDKSGLPSDRFSAERTGGSVSTLTIQRTQQEDSAVYLCASSPRDPQGGTEAFFGQGTRLTVV.

This clonotype was counted only a few times. The chain employs TRBV7-2 and TRBJ2-2; possible D gene TRBD2, 7 bases. The CDR3 runs 16 residues. Trimming took 2 bases from V and 4 from J, leaving 14 bases between them. Germline V lookup: CDR1 SGHTA, CDR2 FQGNSA. CDR3 amino acids: CASSLQGPGGTGELFF. CDR3 nucleotides: TGTGCCAGCAGCTTACAGGGGCCGGGGGGCACCGGGGAGCTGTTTTTT.